This TCR beta chain came from a study of shared clonotypes between healthy human individuals. Naive CD8 cells comprised CD45RO-negative, CCR7-positively selected cells, excluding terminally differentiated effector memory CD45RA+ cells. It was roughly 190 ng DNA, about 30,000 T cell genomes, that sorted-subset replicate PCRs used. This table comes from immunoSEQ multiplex PCR, and its TCRdb copy is limited to in-frame clones, with some not included. The profile shows more than 500,000 clones, roughly 96% of them singletons. Germline V gene lookup returns CDR1 SEHNR and CDR2 FQNEAQ (reference sequence). The V segment lost 4 bases and the J segment 6 bases; nucleotides outside the gene matches: 18. The CDR3 contains 19 residues. As for this clone: Antigen specificity is unknown.

Findings and limits, study-wide: Relative to clonotypes present in all four donors, those not shared had lower generation probabilities.

The specimen was naive CD8+ T cells sorted from blood. The gene calls are TRBV7-9 and TRBJ2-3, with 11 bases lining up with TRBD2. The receptor's source is a woman aged 25 to 45 in good health. The CDR3 loop reads CASSSWGGSGRVLPDTQYF. CDR3 bases: TGTGCCAGCAGCTCCTGGGGGGGTAGCGGGAGGGTCCTTCCTGATACGCAGTATTTT. Based on the CDR3 plus reference TRBV7-9 and TRBJ2-3, the full variable domain is DTGVSQNPRHKITKRGQNVTFRCDPISEHNRLYWYRQTLGQGPEFLTYFQNEAQLEKSRLLSDRFSAERPKGSFSTLEIQRTEQGDSAMYLCASSSWGGSGRVLPDTQYFGPGTRLTVL.